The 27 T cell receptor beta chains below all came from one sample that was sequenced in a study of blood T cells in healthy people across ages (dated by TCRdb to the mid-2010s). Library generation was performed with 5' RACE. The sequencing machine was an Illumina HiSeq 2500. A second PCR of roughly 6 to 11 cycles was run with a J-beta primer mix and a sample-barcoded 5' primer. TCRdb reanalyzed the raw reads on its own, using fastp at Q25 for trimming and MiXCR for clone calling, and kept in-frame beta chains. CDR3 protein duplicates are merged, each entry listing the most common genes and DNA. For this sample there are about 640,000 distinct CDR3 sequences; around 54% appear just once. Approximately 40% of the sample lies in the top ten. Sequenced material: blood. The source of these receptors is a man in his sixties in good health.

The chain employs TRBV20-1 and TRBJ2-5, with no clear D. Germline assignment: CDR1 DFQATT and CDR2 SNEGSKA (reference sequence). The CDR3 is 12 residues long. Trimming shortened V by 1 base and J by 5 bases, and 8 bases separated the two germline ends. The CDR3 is CSARVGPETQYF. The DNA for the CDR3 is TGCAGTGCTAGAGTCGGACCTGAGACCCAGTACTTC.

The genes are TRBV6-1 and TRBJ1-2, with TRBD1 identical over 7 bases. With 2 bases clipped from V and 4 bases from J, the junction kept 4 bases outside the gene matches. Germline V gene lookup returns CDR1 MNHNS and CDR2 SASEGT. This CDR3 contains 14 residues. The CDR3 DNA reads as TGTGCCAGCAGTGAACCGACAGGGTTCTATGGCTACACCTTC. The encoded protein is CASSEPTGFYGYTF.

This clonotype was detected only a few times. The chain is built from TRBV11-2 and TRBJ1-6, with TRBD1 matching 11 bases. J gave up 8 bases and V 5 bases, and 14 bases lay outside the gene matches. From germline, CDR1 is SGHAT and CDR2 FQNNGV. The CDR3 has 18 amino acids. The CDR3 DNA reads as TGTGCCAGCAGCCCCCCTGCCGGGACAGGGGGACATTATTCACCCCTCCACTTT. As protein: CASSPPAGTGGHYSPLHF.

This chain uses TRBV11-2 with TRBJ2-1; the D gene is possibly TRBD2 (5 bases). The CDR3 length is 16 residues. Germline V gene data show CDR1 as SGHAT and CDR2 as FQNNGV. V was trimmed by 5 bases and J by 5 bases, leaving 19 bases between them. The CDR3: CASSPLREQTNNEQFF. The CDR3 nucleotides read TGTGCCAGCAGCCCTCTCCGGGAACAGACCAACAATGAGCAGTTCTTC.

This CDR3 is CASGRHKETQYF. CDR3 bases: TGTGCCAGCGGCAGGCACAAAGAGACCCAGTACTTC. V and J are TRBV7-9 and TRBJ2-7, with D unresolved. TRBJ2-5 explains the end of the DNA better; the J call may be wrong. This CDR3 has 12 residues. CDR1 SEHNR and CDR2 FQNEAQ come from the germline V gene (reference sequence).

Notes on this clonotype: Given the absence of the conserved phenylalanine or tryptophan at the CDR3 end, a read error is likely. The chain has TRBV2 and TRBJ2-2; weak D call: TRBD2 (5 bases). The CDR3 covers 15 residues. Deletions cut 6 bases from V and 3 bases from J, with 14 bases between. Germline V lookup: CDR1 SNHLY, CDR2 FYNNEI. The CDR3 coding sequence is TGTGCCAGCAGGCCGTGGCTAGCAGACACCGGGGAGCTGTTTCTT. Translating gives CASRPWLADTGELFL.

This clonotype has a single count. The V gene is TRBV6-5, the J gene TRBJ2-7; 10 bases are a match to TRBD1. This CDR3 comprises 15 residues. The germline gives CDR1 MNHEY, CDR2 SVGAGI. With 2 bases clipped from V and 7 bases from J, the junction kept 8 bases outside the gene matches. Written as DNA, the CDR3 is TGTGCCAGCAGTTACCGAGGGACAGGGGACGATGAGCAGTACTTC. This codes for CASSYRGTGDDEQYF.

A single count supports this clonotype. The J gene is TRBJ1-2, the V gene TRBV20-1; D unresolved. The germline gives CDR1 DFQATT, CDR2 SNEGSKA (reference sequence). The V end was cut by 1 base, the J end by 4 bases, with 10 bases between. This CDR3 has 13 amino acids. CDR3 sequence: CSARAEESYGYTF. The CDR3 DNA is TGCAGTGCTAGAGCGGAGGAGAGCTATGGCTACACCTTC.

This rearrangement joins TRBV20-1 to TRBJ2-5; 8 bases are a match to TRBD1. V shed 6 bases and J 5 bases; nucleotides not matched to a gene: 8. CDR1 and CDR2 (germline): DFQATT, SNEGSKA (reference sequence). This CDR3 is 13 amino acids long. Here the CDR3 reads CSAEKTGEETQYF. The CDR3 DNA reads TGCAGTGCCGAAAAGACAGGGGAGGAGACCCAGTACTTC.

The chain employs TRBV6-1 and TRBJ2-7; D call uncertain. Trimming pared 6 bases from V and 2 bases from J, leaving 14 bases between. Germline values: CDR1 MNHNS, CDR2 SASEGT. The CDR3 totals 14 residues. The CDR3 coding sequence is TGTGCCAGCAGCGCGACCTTCATGCCCTACGAGCAGTACTTC. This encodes CASSATFMPYEQYF.

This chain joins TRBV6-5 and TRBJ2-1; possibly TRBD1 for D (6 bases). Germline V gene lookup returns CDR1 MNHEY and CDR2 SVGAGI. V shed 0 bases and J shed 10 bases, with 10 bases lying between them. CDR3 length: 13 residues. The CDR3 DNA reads TGTGCCAGCAGTTACTCGACAGGACAGGAGCAGTTCTTC. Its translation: CASSYSTGQEQFF.

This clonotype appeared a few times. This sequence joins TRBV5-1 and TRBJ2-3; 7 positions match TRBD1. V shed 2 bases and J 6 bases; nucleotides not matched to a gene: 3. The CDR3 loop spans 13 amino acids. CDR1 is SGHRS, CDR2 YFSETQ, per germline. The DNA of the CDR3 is TGCGCCAGCAGCTTTGAGGGGGCGGATACGCAGTATTTT. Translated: CASSFEGADTQYF.

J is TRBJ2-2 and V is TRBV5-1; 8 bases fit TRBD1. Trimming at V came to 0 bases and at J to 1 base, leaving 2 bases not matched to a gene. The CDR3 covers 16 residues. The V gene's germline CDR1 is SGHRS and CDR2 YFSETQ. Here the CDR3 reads CASSLEGTGNTGELFF. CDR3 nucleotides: TGCGCCAGCAGCTTGGAGGGGACAGGGAACACCGGGGAGCTGTTTTTT.

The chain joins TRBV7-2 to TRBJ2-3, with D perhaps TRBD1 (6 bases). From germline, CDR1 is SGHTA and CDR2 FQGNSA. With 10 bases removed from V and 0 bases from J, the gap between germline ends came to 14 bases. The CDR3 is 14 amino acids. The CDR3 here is CAIRQDTSTDTQYF. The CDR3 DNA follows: TGTGCCATTCGACAGGATACTAGCACAGATACGCAGTATTTT.

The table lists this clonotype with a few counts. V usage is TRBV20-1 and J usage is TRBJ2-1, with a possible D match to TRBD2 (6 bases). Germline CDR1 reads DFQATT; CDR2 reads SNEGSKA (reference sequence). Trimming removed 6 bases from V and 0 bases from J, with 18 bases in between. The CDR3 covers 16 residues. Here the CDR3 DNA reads TGCAGTGCCCGGCAACCGGGACTCGGCTCCTACAATGAGCAGTTCTTC. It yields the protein CSARQPGLGSYNEQFF.

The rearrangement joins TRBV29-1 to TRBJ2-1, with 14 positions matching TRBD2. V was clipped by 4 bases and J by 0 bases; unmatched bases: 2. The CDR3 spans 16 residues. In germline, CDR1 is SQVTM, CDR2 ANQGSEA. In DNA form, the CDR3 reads TGCAGCGTTGGACTAGCGGGGGGGAGCTCCTACAATGAGCAGTTCTTC. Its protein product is CSVGLAGGSSYNEQFF.

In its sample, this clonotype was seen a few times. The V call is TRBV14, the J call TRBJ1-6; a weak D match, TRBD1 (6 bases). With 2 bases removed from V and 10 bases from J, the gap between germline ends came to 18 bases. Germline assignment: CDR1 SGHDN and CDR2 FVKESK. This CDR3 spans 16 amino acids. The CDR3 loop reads CASSQFLGGYRSPLHF. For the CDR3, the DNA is TGTGCCAGCAGCCAATTTTTAGGGGGTTATCGATCACCCCTCCACTTT.

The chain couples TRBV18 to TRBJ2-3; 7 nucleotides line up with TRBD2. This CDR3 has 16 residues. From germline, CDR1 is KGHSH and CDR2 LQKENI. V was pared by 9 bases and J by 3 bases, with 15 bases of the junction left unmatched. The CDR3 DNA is TGTGCCAGGATGATCAAGGGACTACTTAAGACAGATACGCAGTATTTT. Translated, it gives CARMIKGLLKTDTQYF.

CDR3: CASRERPEHTDTQYF. DNA of the CDR3: TGTGCCAGCAGGGAAAGACCCGAACACACAGATACGCAGTATTTT. The rearrangement joins TRBV3-1 to TRBJ2-3; no reliable D call. V was trimmed by 6 bases and J by 2 bases, leaving 15 bases between them. In germline, CDR1 is LGHDT, CDR2 YNNKEL (reference sequence). There are 15 residues in the CDR3.

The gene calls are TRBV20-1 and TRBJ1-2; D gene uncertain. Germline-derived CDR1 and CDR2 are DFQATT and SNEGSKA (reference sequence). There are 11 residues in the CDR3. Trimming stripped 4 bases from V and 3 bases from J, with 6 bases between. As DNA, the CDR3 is TGCAGTGCTATCCAGGACTATGGCTACACCTTC. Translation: CSAIQDYGYTF.

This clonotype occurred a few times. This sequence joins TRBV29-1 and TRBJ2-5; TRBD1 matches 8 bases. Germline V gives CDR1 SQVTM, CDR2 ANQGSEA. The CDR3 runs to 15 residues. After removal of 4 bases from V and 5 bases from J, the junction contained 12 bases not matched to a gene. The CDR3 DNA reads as TGCAGCGTTGGATGGGGCAGGGGGCAGGAGGAGACCCAGTACTTC. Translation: CSVGWGRGQEETQYF.

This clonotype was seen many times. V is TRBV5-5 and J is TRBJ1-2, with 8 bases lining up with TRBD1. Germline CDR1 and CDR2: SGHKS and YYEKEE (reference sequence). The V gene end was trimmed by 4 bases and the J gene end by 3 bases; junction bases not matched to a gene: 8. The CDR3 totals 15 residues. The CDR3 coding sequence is TGTGCCAGCAGCCAGAACCCGACAGGGGACTATGGCTACACCTTC. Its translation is CASSQNPTGDYGYTF.

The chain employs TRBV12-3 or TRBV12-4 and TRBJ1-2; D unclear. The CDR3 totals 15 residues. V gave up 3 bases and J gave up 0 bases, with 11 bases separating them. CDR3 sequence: CASSFAGHPNYGYTF. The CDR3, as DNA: TGTGCCAGCAGTTTCGCAGGTCACCCTAACTATGGCTACACCTTC.

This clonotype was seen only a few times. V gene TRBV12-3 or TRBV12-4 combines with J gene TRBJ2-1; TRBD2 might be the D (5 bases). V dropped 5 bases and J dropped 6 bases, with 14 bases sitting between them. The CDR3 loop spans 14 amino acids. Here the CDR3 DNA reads TGTGCCAGCAGTCCCGGGTCCGCGGGCAATGAGCAGTTCTTC. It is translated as CASSPGSAGNEQFF.

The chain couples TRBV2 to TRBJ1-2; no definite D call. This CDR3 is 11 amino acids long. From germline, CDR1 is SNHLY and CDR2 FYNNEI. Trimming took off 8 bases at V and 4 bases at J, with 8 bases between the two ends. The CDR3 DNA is TGTGCCAGCCGACTAACCTATGGCTACACCTTC. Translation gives CASRLTYGYTF.

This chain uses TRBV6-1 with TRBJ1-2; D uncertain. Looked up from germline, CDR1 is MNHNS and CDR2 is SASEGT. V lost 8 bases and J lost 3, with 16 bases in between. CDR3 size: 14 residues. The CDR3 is CASSPPADHYGYTF. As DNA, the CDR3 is TGTGCCAGCTCTCCCCCGGCGGATCACTATGGCTACACCTTC.

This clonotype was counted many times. The CDR3 DNA sequence: TGCAGTGCTAGGAATCCAGGTACCCCGAACACTGAAGCTTTCTTT. It translates to CSARNPGTPNTEAFF. The V and J genes are TRBV20-1 and TRBJ1-1; D is unresolved. Trimming stripped 3 bases from V and 1 base from J, with 15 bases between. Germline V gives CDR1 DFQATT, CDR2 SNEGSKA (reference sequence). The CDR3 spans 15 residues.